This record looks at one T cell receptor (beta chain) sequence and its context. Its specificity is not known. This specimen belongs to a study of vaccination effects on CD4 cells after COVID-19. Study results and limitations: Marked clonal contraction of both clone types appeared late after vaccination. Of the vaccine-induced clones from healthy vaccinees, merely 1 of 255 recognized common cold coronaviruses as well.

Sequencing followed a ViraFEST assay step that expanded antigen-specific CD4+ T cells with viral peptide pools. Scientists isolated CD4+ T cells after a roughly ten-day culture period ended. Nobody among the vaccine recipients had prior SARS-CoV-2 infection (nucleocapsid antibodies were negative). Cultures of approximately 2.1 million PBMC per well contained 9 to 10 IU/ml IL-2 plus 10 ug/ml peptides. IL-2 medium was substituted for half the medium on days 3 and 7. Data came from immunoSEQ multiplex PCR; TCRdb stores just in-frame clones and leaves some out. This table holds fewer than 55,000 clones, more than 70% found once. The CDR3 sequence is 15 residues long. Germline values: CDR1 LGHNA, CDR2 YNFKEQ. Trimming stripped 4 bases from V and 1 base from J, with 13 bases between.

The chain couples TRBV4-2 to TRBJ2-5, with D unresolved. The specimen comprised CD4+ T cells from PBMCs cultured with HCoV-OC43 spike peptides, sampled before COVID-19 vaccination. Documented subset: HCoV-OC43 spike overlapping peptide pool stimulation. The source of this sequence is a human donor who received a COVID-19 vaccine. This CDR3 reads CASSLRPGTQETQYF. The CDR3 nucleotides are TGTGCCAGCAGCCTCCGACCAGGTACCCAAGAGACCCAGTACTTC.